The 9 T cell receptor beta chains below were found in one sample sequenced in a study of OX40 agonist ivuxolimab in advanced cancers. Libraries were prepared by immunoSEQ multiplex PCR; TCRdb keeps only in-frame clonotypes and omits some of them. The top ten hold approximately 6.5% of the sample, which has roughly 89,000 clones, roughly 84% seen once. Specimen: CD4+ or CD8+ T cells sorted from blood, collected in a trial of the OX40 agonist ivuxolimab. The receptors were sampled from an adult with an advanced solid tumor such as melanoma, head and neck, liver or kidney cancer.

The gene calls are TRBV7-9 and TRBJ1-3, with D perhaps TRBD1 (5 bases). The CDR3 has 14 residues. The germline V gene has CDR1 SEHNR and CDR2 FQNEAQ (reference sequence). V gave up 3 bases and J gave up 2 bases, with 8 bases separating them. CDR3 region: CASSFQGAGNTIYF. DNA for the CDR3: TGTGCCAGCAGCTTCCAGGGAGCTGGAAACACCATATATTTT.

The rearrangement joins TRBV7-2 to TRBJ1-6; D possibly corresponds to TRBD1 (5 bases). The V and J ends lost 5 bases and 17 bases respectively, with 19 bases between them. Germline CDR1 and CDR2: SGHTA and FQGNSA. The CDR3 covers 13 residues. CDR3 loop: CASSLTQGYGIHF. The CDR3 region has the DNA TGTGCCAGCAGCCTAACTCAGGGCTACGGGATCCACTTT.

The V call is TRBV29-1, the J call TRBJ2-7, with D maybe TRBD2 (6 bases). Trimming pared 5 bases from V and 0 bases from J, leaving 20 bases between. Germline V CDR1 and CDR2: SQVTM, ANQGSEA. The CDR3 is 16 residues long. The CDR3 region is CSVSHGGRTVSYEQYF. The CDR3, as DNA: TGCAGCGTTTCCCATGGAGGGCGGACTGTCTCCTACGAGCAGTACTTC.

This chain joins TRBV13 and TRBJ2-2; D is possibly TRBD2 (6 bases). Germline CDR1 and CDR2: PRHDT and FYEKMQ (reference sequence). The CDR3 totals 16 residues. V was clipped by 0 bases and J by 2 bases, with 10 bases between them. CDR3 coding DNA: TGTGCCAGCAGCTTAGGACGGGGGTCAAACACCGGGGAGCTGTTTTTT. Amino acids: CASSLGRGSNTGELFF.

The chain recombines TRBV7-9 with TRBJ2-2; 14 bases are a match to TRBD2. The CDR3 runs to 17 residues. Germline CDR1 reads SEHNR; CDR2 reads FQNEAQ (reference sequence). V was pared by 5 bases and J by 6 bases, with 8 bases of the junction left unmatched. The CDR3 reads CASSPRLAGGPPGELFF. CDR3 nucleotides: TGTGCCAGCAGCCCTCGACTAGCGGGAGGGCCTCCCGGGGAGCTGTTTTTT.

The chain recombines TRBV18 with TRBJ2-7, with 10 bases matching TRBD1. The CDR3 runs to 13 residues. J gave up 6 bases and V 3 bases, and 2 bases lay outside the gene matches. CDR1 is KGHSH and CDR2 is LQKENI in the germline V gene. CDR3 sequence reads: CASSPGTGAEQYF. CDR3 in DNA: TGTGCCAGCTCACCCGGGACAGGGGCCGAGCAGTACTTC.

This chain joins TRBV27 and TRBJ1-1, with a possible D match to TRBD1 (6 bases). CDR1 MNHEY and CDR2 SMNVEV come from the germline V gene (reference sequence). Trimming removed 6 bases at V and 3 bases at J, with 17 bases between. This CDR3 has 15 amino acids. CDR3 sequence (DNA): TGTGCCAGCAGCGTTTTTGGAAGGGGGGACACTGAAGCTTTCTTT. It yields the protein CASSVFGRGDTEAFF.

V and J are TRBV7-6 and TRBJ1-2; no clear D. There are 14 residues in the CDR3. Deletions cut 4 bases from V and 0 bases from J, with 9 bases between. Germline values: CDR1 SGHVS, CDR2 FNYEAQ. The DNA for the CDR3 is TGTGCCAGCAGCTCCGGACCCACTAACTATGGCTACACCTTC. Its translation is CASSSGPTNYGYTF.

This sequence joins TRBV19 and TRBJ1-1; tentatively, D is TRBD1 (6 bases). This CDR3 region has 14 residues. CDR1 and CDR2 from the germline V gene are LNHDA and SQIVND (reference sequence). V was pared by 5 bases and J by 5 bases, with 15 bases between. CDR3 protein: CASSDDRLRTEAFF. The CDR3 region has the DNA TGTGCCAGTAGTGACGACAGGTTGCGAACTGAAGCTTTCTTT.